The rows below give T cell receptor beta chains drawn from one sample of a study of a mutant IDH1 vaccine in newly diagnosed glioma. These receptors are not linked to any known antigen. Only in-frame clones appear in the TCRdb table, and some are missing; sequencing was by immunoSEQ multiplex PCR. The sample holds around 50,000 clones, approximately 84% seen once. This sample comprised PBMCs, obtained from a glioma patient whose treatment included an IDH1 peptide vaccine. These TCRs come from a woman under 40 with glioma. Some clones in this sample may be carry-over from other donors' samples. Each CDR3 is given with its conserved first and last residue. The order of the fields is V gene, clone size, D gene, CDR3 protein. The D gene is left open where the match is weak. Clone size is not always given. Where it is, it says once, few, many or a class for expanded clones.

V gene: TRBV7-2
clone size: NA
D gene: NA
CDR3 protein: CASSLRASTDTQYF

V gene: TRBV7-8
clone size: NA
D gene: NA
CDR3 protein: CASSSERDTEAFF

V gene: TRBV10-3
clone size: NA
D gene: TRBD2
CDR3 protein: CAISEGTSGKDEQFF

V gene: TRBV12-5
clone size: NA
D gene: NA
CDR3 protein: CASGLETATGELFF

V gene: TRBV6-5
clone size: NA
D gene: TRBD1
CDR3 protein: CASSYSTGGSPTEAFF

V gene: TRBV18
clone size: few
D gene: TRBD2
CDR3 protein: CASSPQSGSNYNEQFF

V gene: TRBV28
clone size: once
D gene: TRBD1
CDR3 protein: CASSYPFWTGGTNEQYF

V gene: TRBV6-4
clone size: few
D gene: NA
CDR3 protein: CASSVAGENTEAFF

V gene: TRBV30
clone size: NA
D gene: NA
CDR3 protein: CAWSVGGFNQPQHF

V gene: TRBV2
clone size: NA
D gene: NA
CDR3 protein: CASNPGVAEAFF

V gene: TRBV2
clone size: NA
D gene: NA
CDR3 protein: CASSPSHVASPAKDYGYTF

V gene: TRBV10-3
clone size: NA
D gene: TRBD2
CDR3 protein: CAISAGGTDTQYF

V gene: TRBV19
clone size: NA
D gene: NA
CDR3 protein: CASKIVGGTTGELFF

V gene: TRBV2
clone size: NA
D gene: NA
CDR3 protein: CASSSGETQYF

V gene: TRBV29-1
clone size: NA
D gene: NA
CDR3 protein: CSVGPSSYNEQFF

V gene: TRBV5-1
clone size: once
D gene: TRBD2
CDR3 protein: CASSPLGGFSTDTQYF

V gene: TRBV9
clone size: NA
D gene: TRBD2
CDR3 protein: CASSPGGRKYEQYF

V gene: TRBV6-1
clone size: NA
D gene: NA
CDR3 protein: CASSEDRAPNTEAFF

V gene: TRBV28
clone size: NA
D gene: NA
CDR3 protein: CASTGNEKLFF

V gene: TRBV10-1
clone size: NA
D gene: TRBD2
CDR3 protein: CASSRVAGDEQFF

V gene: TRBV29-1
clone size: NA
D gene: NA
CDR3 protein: CSVGRAVGLEQYF

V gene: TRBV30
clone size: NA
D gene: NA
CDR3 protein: CAWSHRGLNNEQFF

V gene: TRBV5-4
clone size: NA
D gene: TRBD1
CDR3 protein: CASSTRQGPIETQYF

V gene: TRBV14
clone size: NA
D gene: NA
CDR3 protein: CASSQLQADSYEQYF

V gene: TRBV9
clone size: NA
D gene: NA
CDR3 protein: CASSQGRNTEAFF

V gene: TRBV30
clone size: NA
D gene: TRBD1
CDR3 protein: CAWRKGGQRNTIYF

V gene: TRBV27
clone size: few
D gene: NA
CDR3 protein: CASSVTRGPSAEAFF

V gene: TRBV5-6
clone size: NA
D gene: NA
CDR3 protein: CASSLGDNEQFF

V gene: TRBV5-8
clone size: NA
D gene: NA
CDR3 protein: CASRGGGRGYNEQFF

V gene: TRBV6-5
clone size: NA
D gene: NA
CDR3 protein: CASKGGSYNEQFF

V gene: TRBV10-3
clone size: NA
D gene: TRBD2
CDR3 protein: CAIGSTSGTDTQYF

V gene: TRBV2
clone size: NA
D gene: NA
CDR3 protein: CASSGQGTGELFF

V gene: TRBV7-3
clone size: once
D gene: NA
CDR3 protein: CASSLTGVGARETQYF

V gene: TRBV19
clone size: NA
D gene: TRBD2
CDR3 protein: CASSVSSGRAPNEQFF

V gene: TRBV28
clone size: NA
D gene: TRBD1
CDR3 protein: CASSLGTDGQETQYF

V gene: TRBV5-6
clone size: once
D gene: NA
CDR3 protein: CASSLEPRGLLAKNIQYF

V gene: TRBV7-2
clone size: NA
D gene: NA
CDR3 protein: CASSPLYEQYF

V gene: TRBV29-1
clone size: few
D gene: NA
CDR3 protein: CSVRGDPSGVTGAKNIQYF

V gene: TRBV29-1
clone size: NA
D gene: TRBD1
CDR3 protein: CSVEERGRGNGYTF

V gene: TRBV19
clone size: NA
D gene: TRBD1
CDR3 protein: CASSPWTGTYEKLFF

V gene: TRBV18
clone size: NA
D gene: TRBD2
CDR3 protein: CASSLHAGLAGVGPYEQYF

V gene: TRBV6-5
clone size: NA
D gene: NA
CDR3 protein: CASSRGGKGNEQFF

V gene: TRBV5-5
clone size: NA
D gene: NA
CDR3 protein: CASSLDDRANSGNTIYF

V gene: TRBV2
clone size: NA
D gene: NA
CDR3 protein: CASSTRVEAFF

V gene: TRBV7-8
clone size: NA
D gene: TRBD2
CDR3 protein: CASSTLAGGGEQYF

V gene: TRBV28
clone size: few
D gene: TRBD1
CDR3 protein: CASSLWTGANYGYTF

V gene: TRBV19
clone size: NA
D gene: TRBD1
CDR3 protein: CATAMTGGYEQYF

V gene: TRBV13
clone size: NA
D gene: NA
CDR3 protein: CASSLGSYEQYF

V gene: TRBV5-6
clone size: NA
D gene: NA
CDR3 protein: CASSLYDEQFF

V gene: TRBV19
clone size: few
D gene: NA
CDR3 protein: CASSIDGDTGAFF

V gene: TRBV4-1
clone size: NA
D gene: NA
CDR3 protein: CASSQIGFIERDEQYF